The 25 T cell receptor beta chains presented below share a single source sample, sequenced in a study of blood T cells in healthy people across ages. A J-beta primer mix and a sample-barcoded 5' primer were used in a second PCR of about 6 to 12 cycles. MiXCR, applied by TCRdb to the 5' RACE reads, yields one record per CDR3 protein. The sample holds about 800,000 distinct CDR3 sequences; about 25% are singletons and the top ten take more than 3%. These data are also associated with another study on T cells of mothers and their children.

The sample comprised blood. These receptors were obtained from a boy aged 5-17 years in good health.

This clonotype has a handful of counts. The V gene is TRBV12-3 or TRBV12-4, the J gene TRBJ2-4; D assignment may be TRBD1 or TRBD2 (6 bases each). CDR3 length equals 14 residues. V was clipped by 6 bases and J by 4 bases, with 13 bases between them. The CDR3 sequence is CASRSEGVKNIQYF. CDR3 bases: TGTGCCAGCAGGTCGGAGGGGGTGAAAAACATTCAGTACTTC.

V gene TRBV28 combines with J gene TRBJ2-5, with no clear D. This CDR3 spans 15 amino acids. Germline CDR1 and CDR2: MDHEN and SYDVKM. V was clipped by 3 bases and J by 5 bases, with 16 bases between them. The CDR3: CASSFGQSARETQYF. DNA for the CDR3: TGTGCCAGCAGTTTTGGGCAGTCGGCACGGGAGACCCAGTACTTC. Combining the CDR3 with reference TRBV28 and TRBJ2-5 gives the whole variable domain DVKVTQSSRYLVKRTGEKVFLECVQDMDHENMFWYRQDPGLGLRLIYFSYDVKMKEKGDIPEGYSVSREKKERFSLILESASTNQTSMYLCASSFGQSARETQYFGPGTRLLVL.

The chain carries TRBV30 and TRBJ1-1; perhaps TRBD1 as D (5 bases). The length of the CDR3 is 16 residues. V was clipped by 3 bases and J by 1 base, with 18 bases between them. From germline, CDR1 is GTSNPN and CDR2 SVGIG (reference sequence). DNA for the CDR3: TGTGCCTGGAGGGGGGGGACTCTAACCTGGAACACTGAAGCTTTCTTT. Its translation: CAWRGGTLTWNTEAFF.

This chain links TRBV24-1 with TRBJ2-1; D might be TRBD1 (6 bases). TRBJ2-5 matches the DNA end more closely, so the J call is doubtful. The CDR3 contains 16 residues. Germline V gene data show CDR1 as KGHDR and CDR2 as SFDVKD. The CDR3 protein is CATSEPRGFDQETQYF. The CDR3 DNA reads as TGTGCCACCAGTGAGCCCAGGGGATTCGACCAAGAGACCCAGTACTTC.

This chain uses TRBV7-8 with TRBJ2-7; weak D call: TRBD1 (7 bases). Between the trimmed V and J ends, which lost 1 base and 4 bases, there was a span of 17 bases. Germline values: CDR1 SGHVS, CDR2 FQNEAQ. The CDR3 length is 16 residues. CDR3 bases: TGTGCCAGCAGCTTAGGCCGGGGCAGGGGGAGGTACGAGCAGTACTTC. It translates to CASSLGRGRGRYEQYF. The full variable domain, in which reference TRBV7-8 and TRBJ2-7 provide the parts outside the CDR3, is GAGVSQSPRYKVAKRGQDVALRCDPISGHVSLFWYQQALGQGPEFLTYFQNEAQLDKSGLPSDRFFAERPEGSVSTLKIQRTQQEDSAVYLCASSLGRGRGRYEQYFGPGTRLTVT.

This sequence joins TRBV27 and TRBJ2-3; D possibly corresponds to TRBD2 (6 bases). There are 16 residues in the CDR3. V lost 3 bases to trimming and J lost 4 bases, with 17 bases between them. Germline V gives CDR1 MNHEY, CDR2 SMNVEV (reference sequence). The CDR3 reads CASSFSWRGASDTQYF. The CDR3 DNA sequence: TGTGCCAGCAGTTTCTCTTGGCGGGGAGCTTCAGATACGCAGTATTTT.

This chain connects TRBV11-1 to TRBJ2-5, with 7 positions matching TRBD2. The assigned J gene may be wrong: the sequence end matches TRBJ2-1 better. The CDR3 is 16 residues long. CDR1 and CDR2 from the germline V gene are SGHAT and FQDESV (reference sequence). CDR3 in DNA: TGTGCCAGCAGCTTAGTCTCAGCGGGGCGTTACAATGAGCAGTTCTTC. Translating it yields CASSLVSAGRYNEQFF.

This clonotype was detected a few times. The germline gene is not matched at one end of the junction; a read error may be the cause. The chain employs TRBV6-2 or TRBV6-3 and TRBJ1-1; D uncertain. The CDR3 is made up of 16 amino acids. Germline CDR1 is MNHEY and CDR2 is SVGEGT. For the CDR3, the DNA is TGTGCCGGCAGTTACTCGCAGGAGCGCATGAACACTGAAGCTTTCTTT. Translated, it gives CAGSYSQERMNTEAFF.

In this sample, this clonotype turned up a few times. The chain joins TRBV5-1 to TRBJ1-1, with 8 bases fitting TRBD1. Trimming removed 4 bases from V and 1 base from J; junction bases left unmatched: 6. There are 15 residues in the CDR3. Germline assignment: CDR1 SGHRS and CDR2 YFSETQ. The chain's CDR3 is CASSPWTGPNTEAFF. The CDR3 coding sequence is TGCGCCAGCAGCCCCTGGACAGGGCCGAACACTGAAGCTTTCTTT.

Only a few counts were recorded for this clonotype. This chain connects TRBV12-3 or TRBV12-4 to TRBJ2-2; TRBD2 might be the D (5 bases). The CDR3 runs to 13 residues. V dropped 8 bases and J dropped 0 bases, with 7 bases sitting between them. CDR3 protein: CASHGTNTGELFF. CDR3 coding DNA: TGTGCCAGCCACGGGACGAACACCGGGGAGCTGTTTTTT.

This clonotype was observed at least ten times. The rearrangement uses TRBV4-3 and TRBJ1-4, with D possibly being TRBD1 (5 bases). This CDR3 has 13 residues. Germline V lookup: CDR1 LGHNA, CDR2 YSLEER. V was clipped by 2 bases and J by 8 bases, with 9 bases between them. CDR3 amino acids: CASSQQGGEKLFF. CDR3 in DNA: TGCGCCAGCAGCCAACAGGGAGGCGAAAAACTGTTTTTT.

V gene TRBV5-6 combines with J gene TRBJ2-1; TRBD1 aligns across 8 bases. Germline V CDR1 and CDR2: SGHDT, YYEEEE. J gave up 2 bases and V 5 bases, and 9 bases lay outside the gene matches. The CDR3 extends over 16 amino acids. The CDR3 sequence is CASSYDRGRTYNEQFF. DNA for the CDR3: TGTGCCAGCAGTTACGACAGGGGACGAACCTACAATGAGCAGTTCTTC.

This clonotype was picked up a small number of times. V gene TRBV20-1 combines with J gene TRBJ1-2; D perhaps matches TRBD1 (5 bases). Germline V CDR1 and CDR2: DFQATT, SNEGSKA (reference sequence). This CDR3 region has 13 residues. Trimming pared 0 bases from V and 7 bases from J, leaving 12 bases between. CDR3 region: CSARDWGTAGYTF. The CDR3, as DNA: TGCAGTGCTAGAGATTGGGGCACTGCTGGCTACACCTTC.

The chain uses TRBV29-1 and TRBJ2-1; D ambiguous. CDR3 size: 13 residues. Trimming pared 3 bases from V and 0 bases from J, leaving 6 bases between. Germline CDR1 is SQVTM and CDR2 is ANQGSEA. CDR3 in amino acids: CSVEGSSYNEQFF. For the CDR3, the DNA is TGCAGCGTTGAGGGGTCCTCCTACAATGAGCAGTTCTTC.

The rearrangement links TRBV20-1 to TRBJ1-2; D unresolved. The CDR3 has 12 residues. Germline V lookup: CDR1 DFQATT, CDR2 SNEGSKA (reference sequence). Deletions cut 8 bases from V and 3 bases from J, with 13 bases between. CDR3 nucleotide sequence: TGCAGTTCCGCGCGGAGTGACTATGGCTACACCTTC. Residues: CSSARSDYGYTF.

The rearrangement uses TRBV2 and TRBJ1-2, with D maybe TRBD1 (6 bases). The CDR3 has 11 amino acids. The germline V gene has CDR1 SNHLY and CDR2 FYNNEI. Trimming stripped 9 bases from V and 3 bases from J, with 8 bases between. Here the CDR3 DNA reads TGTGCCAGGGACAGAGACTATGGCTACACCTTC. Translated: CARDRDYGYTF.

This clonotype was observed a handful of times. This sequence joins TRBV5-8 and TRBJ2-7; possible D gene TRBD1, 5 bases. Trimming pared 5 bases from V and 6 bases from J, leaving 15 bases between. The V gene's germline CDR1 is SGHTS and CDR2 YDEGEE. The CDR3 covers 13 residues. The chain's CDR3 is CASSSPGWSEQYF. In DNA, the CDR3 is TGTGCCAGCAGTTCTCCAGGGTGGAGCGAGCAGTACTTC.

The chain employs TRBV7-8 and TRBJ2-3; TRBD2 agrees at 10 bases. The trim removed 5 bases at V and 3 bases at J, leaving 8 bases unmatched. The CDR3 extends over 16 amino acids. Germline V CDR1 and CDR2: SGHVS, FQNEAQ. CDR3 sequence reads: CASSITSGIATDTQYF. The CDR3 DNA reads TGTGCCAGCAGCATCACTAGCGGGATAGCAACAGATACGCAGTATTTT. Supplemented by reference TRBV7-8 and TRBJ2-3, the full variable domain reads GAGVSQSPRYKVAKRGQDVALRCDPISGHVSLFWYQQALGQGPEFLTYFQNEAQLDKSGLPSDRFFAERPEGSVSTLKIQRTQQEDSAVYLCASSITSGIATDTQYFGPGTRLTVL.

This rearrangement joins TRBV28 to TRBJ2-5; D might be TRBD2 (7 bases). This CDR3 contains 13 residues. Germline loops: CDR1 MDHEN, CDR2 SYDVKM. Trimming took 5 bases from V and 5 from J, leaving 12 bases between them. The CDR3 loop is CASSGGAEETQYF. For the CDR3, the DNA is TGTGCCAGCAGTGGGGGGGCGGAGGAGACCCAGTACTTC.

The CDR3 nucleotides are TGTGCCAGCAGTTTAGGTGGGACAGTGGTCTACGAGCAATACTTC. As protein: CASSLGGTVVYEQYF. The chain uses TRBV12-3 or TRBV12-4 and TRBJ2-5, with 7 bases matching TRBD1. The V segment lost 1 base and the J segment 14 bases; nucleotides outside the gene matches: 16. The CDR3 contains 15 residues.

This clonotype was counted between two and nine times. The rearrangement joins TRBV10-3 to TRBJ1-5, with a possible D match to TRBD1 (6 bases). CDR3 length equals 15 residues. V was trimmed by 2 bases and J by 3 bases, leaving 11 bases between them. Germline loops: CDR1 ENHRY, CDR2 SYGVKD. Here the CDR3 reads CAISEGQSPNQPQHF. Here the CDR3 DNA reads TGTGCCATCAGTGAGGGACAGAGTCCCAATCAGCCCCAGCATTTT.

V and J are TRBV20-1 and TRBJ1-2; maybe TRBD1 (6 bases). This CDR3 contains 12 residues. Germline V CDR1 and CDR2: DFQATT, SNEGSKA (reference sequence). V dropped 3 bases and J dropped 7 bases, with 12 bases sitting between them. CDR3 DNA sequence: TGCAGTGCTAGGGGGGCGGGAGGTGGCTACACCTTC. Translation: CSARGAGGGYTF.

This clonotype was observed a few times. The chain combines TRBV7-9 with TRBJ2-4, with 8 bases that match TRBD2. The ends lost 5 bases at V and 15 bases at J; junction bases unmatched: 9. The V gene's germline CDR1 is SEHNR and CDR2 FQNEAQ (reference sequence). The CDR3 extends over 12 amino acids. The CDR3 spells CASSPIGGVRYF. The CDR3 DNA follows: TGTGCCAGCAGCCCTATCGGGGGGGTTCGGTACTTC.

V gene TRBV28 combines with J gene TRBJ2-2; D is unclear. The V end lost 2 bases, the J end lost 10 bases, and 11 bases lay between the germline ends. Germline CDR1 reads MDHEN; CDR2 reads SYDVKM. The CDR3 is 13 amino acids. CDR3 coding DNA: TGTGCCAGCAGTTTACTACGGTCCGAGGAGCTGTTTTTT. Translated: CASSLLRSEELFF. The full variable domain, its missing parts supplied by reference TRBV28 and TRBJ2-2, is DVKVTQSSRYLVKRTGEKVFLECVQDMDHENMFWYRQDPGLGLRLIYFSYDVKMKEKGDIPEGYSVSREKKERFSLILESASTNQTSMYLCASSLLRSEELFFGEGSRLTVL.

This clonotype was counted between two and nine times. The V and J genes are TRBV7-6 and TRBJ2-7; D unclear. Per the germline V gene, CDR1 is SGHVS and CDR2 is FNYEAQ. The ends were cut back, 5 bases at V and 0 bases at J, with 11 bases in the middle. The CDR3 spans 14 residues. DNA of the CDR3: TGTGCCAGCAGCCCCCTGGCGGACTCCTACGAGCAGTACTTC. Translated: CASSPLADSYEQYF.